In its sample, the clone carrying this T cell receptor (beta chain) was seen a few times. Its antigen is not identified. Profiled with immunoSEQ multiplex PCR; TCRdb holds only in-frame clones, not every one. The table includes about 68,000 clones, roughly 88% detected once. The data stem from a study of lymphopenia after photon versus proton radiotherapy. Notes on the study in general: Photon-treated patients lost naive T cells and TCR diversity; proton-treated stayed stable. After lymphocyte nadir, photon-treated repertoires showed oligoclonal expansion, especially CD8+ Temra. Survival link was tested only in deceased patients; proton benefit remains a possibility.

The CDR3 totals 18 residues. Per the germline V gene, CDR1 is SGDLS and CDR2 is YYNGEE. V shed 0 bases and J shed 0 bases, with 16 bases lying between them. This clonotype originated in a woman between 65 and 79 years old with pancreatic cancer. The chain recombines TRBV9 with TRBJ1-3, with a tentative D call TRBD1 (5 bases). This material consisted of peripheral blood, taken from a patient treated with photon-based radiotherapy. CDR3 region: CASSVDWGGTISGNTIYF. The CDR3 DNA reads as TGTGCCAGCAGCGTAGATTGGGGCGGGACGATCTCTGGAAACACCATATATTTT.